This entry lists 29 T cell receptor beta chains sequenced from one sample in a study of cytotoxic CD8 clonotypes in ibrutinib-treated CLL. Here immunoSEQ multiplex PCR was the method, and the copy in TCRdb shows in-frame clones only, minus some. The data contain about 68,000 clones, roughly 72% of them singletons. Sequenced material: PBMCs, taken after 12 months of ibrutinib treatment. The receptors were sampled from a human donor with chronic lymphocytic leukemia.

The chain uses TRBV30 and TRBJ1-6; no clear D gene. Trimming shortened V by 3 bases and J by 5 bases, and 11 bases separated the two germline ends. The germline gives CDR1 GTSNPN, CDR2 SVGIG (reference sequence). This CDR3 region has 14 residues. CDR3 amino acids: CAWSLDGNNSPLHF. CDR3 in DNA: TGTGCCTGGAGCTTGGACGGAAATAATTCACCCCTCCACTTT. The entire variable domain, with the rest obtained from reference TRBV30 and TRBJ1-6, is as follows: SQTIHQWPATLVQPVGSPLSLECTVEGTSNPNLYWYRQAAGRGLQLLFYSVGIGQISSEVPQNLSASRPQDRQFILSSKKLLLSDSGFYLCAWSLDGNNSPLHFGNGTRLTVT.

The chain uses TRBV2 and TRBJ1-6; tentative D call: TRBD1 (6 bases). V lost 5 bases and J lost 5, with 19 bases in between. Germline V gives CDR1 SNHLY, CDR2 FYNNEI. The CDR3 loop spans 17 amino acids. The CDR3 loop is CASSLRAGAKDNSPLHF. CDR3 DNA sequence: TGTGCCAGCAGTCTTCGGGCAGGGGCCAAGGATAATTCACCCCTCCACTTT.

V is TRBV6-5 and J is TRBJ1-5; D call uncertain. Trimming pared 2 bases from V and 6 bases from J, leaving 8 bases between. CDR1 and CDR2 from the germline V gene are MNHEY and SVGAGI. The CDR3 length is 13 residues. The CDR3 DNA reads TGTGCCAGCAGTTACATGCGGGGTCAGCCCCAGCATTTT. Protein: CASSYMRGQPQHF.

This chain joins TRBV4-1 and TRBJ1-1; tentative D call: TRBD1 (6 bases). Trimming stripped 0 bases from V and 4 bases from J, with 15 bases between. From germline, CDR1 is MGHRA and CDR2 YSYEKL. The CDR3 sequence is 16 residues long. The CDR3 loop is CASSQEQTGRSTEAFF. DNA for the CDR3: TGCGCCAGCAGCCAAGAACAGACAGGCCGGAGCACTGAAGCTTTCTTT.

This clone occurred a few times. CDR3 nucleotide sequence: TGTGCCAGCAGACGGACAGCTGGAAACACCATATATTTT. Its translation: CASRRTAGNTIYF. The V call is TRBV6-5, the J call TRBJ1-3; the D gene is possibly TRBD1 (6 bases). The V end lost 6 bases, the J end lost 2 bases, and 8 bases lay between the germline ends. Germline loops: CDR1 MNHEY, CDR2 SVGAGI. CDR3 size: 13 residues.

This clone was found once. The chain combines TRBV4-2 with TRBJ2-7; 12 nucleotides align to TRBD2. V trimming: 4 bases; J trimming: 3 bases; junction bases outside the gene matches: 10. Germline loops: CDR1 LGHNA, CDR2 YNFKEQ. This CDR3 is built from 17 residues. The CDR3: CASSPSPTSGGYYEQYF. For the CDR3, the DNA is TGTGCCAGCAGCCCCTCCCCGACTAGCGGGGGCTACTACGAGCAGTACTTC.

The chain recombines TRBV7-8 with TRBJ1-6; TRBD1 matches at 8 bases. Per germline, CDR1 SGHVS and CDR2 FQNEAQ. This CDR3 has 15 amino acids. The ends lost 1 base at V and 7 bases at J; junction bases unmatched: 3. For the CDR3, the DNA is TGTGCCAGCAGCTTAGAAGGGACAGGAAATTCACCCCTCCACTTT. This gives the protein CASSLEGTGNSPLHF.

The rearrangement links TRBV6-5 to TRBJ1-1; D gene ambiguous. V lost 2 bases and J lost 3, with 13 bases in between. CDR1 MNHEY and CDR2 SVGAGI come from the germline V gene. This CDR3 is 15 amino acids long. DNA for the CDR3: TGTGCCAGCAGTTACGACCCTGAAGATTACACTGAAGCTTTCTTT. Amino acids: CASSYDPEDYTEAFF.

This chain connects TRBV2 to TRBJ1-5, with TRBD1 matching over 11 bases. Per the germline V gene, CDR1 is SNHLY and CDR2 is FYNNEI. The CDR3 runs to 15 residues. With V trimmed by 6 bases and J by 3 bases, 4 bases remained unmatched. CDR3 sequence (DNA): TGTGCCAGCAGAATGGACAGGGGGCTCAATCAGCCCCAGCATTTT. Protein: CASRMDRGLNQPQHF.

The chain carries TRBV11-2 and TRBJ1-3; 7 bases match TRBD1. Germline V gene data show CDR1 as SGHAT and CDR2 as FQNNGV. The CDR3 has 19 residues. Trimming removed 0 bases from V and 0 bases from J; junction bases left unmatched: 11. The CDR3 loop is CASSLERGLGPGSGNTIYF. In nucleotides, the CDR3 is TGTGCCAGCAGCTTAGAAAGGGGGCTCGGTCCGGGCTCTGGAAACACCATATATTTT.

This clone was picked up a small number of times. This rearrangement joins TRBV6-1 to TRBJ2-7; 11 bases agree with TRBD1. With V trimmed by 4 bases and J by 5 bases, 10 bases remained unmatched. The CDR3 totals 16 residues. Looked up from germline, CDR1 is MNHNS and CDR2 is SASEGT. The CDR3 reads CASSGTLGQGAHEQYF. CDR3 sequence (DNA): TGTGCCAGCAGTGGAACCCTTGGACAGGGGGCCCACGAGCAGTACTTC.

The J gene is TRBJ1-2, the V gene TRBV28; the D gene is possibly TRBD1 (6 bases). The CDR3 is 14 residues long. The V gene lost 2 bases and the J gene lost 7 bases, with 14 bases spanning the gap. Germline assignment: CDR1 MDHEN and CDR2 SYDVKM. As DNA, the CDR3 is TGTGCCAGCAGTTTAAACAGGGCGGAGGGTGGCTACACCTTC. Residues: CASSLNRAEGGYTF.

The rearrangement uses TRBV14 and TRBJ1-6, with D possibly being TRBD1 (5 bases). This CDR3 region has 13 residues. CDR1 SGHDN and CDR2 FVKESK come from the germline V gene. V shed 3 bases and J shed 13 bases, with 13 bases lying between them. In DNA, the CDR3 is TGTGCCAGCAGCCAGGGGGGAAAGGGGCCCCTCCACTTT. Translated: CASSQGGKGPLHF.

This sequence joins TRBV18 and TRBJ2-7, with a possible D match to TRBD1 (6 bases). CDR3 length equals 14 residues. CDR1 is KGHSH and CDR2 is LQKENI in the germline V gene. V shed 3 bases and J shed 2 bases, with 11 bases lying between them. The CDR3 DNA is TGTGCCAGCTCACCGGTCAGGGACACCTACGAGCAGTACTTC. As protein: CASSPVRDTYEQYF.

J is TRBJ2-7 and V is TRBV18; D uncertain. The CDR3 totals 15 residues. The germline V gene encodes CDR1 KGHSH and CDR2 LQKENI. Trimming took 2 bases from V and 1 from J, leaving 12 bases between them. The CDR3 DNA sequence: TGTGCCAGCTCACCAAAACAAAGCCCATCCTACGAGCAGTACTTC. This sequence encodes CASSPKQSPSYEQYF.

This clone was observed a single time. V is TRBV2 and J is TRBJ2-3; the match to TRBD2 covers 8 bases. Trimming removed 6 bases from V and 2 bases from J; junction bases left unmatched: 4. This CDR3 has 14 amino acids. Germline lookup yields CDR1 SNHLY and CDR2 FYNNEI. CDR3 amino acids: CASSTGGTTDTQYF. CDR3 in DNA: TGTGCCAGCAGCACGGGGGGGACCACAGATACGCAGTATTTT.

A few counts support this clone. The V gene is TRBV7-3, the J gene TRBJ2-7; no definite D call. Trimming took 3 bases from V and 3 from J, leaving 9 bases between them. This CDR3 contains 13 residues. CDR1 is SGHTA and CDR2 is FQGTGA in the germline V gene. For the CDR3, the DNA is TGTGCCAGCAGCTTCGGACCTCTCTACGAGCAGTACTTC. This codes for CASSFGPLYEQYF.

This clone was seen only a few times. The chain joins TRBV7-2 to TRBJ1-6, with no clear D. Trimming stripped 7 bases from V and 7 bases from J, with 11 bases between. Germline CDR1 reads SGHTA; CDR2 reads FQGNSA. The CDR3 runs to 13 residues. CDR3 nucleotides: TGTGCCAGCATCTCGGGAATAAATTCACCCCTCCACTTT. This translates into CASISGINSPLHF.

The chain carries TRBV7-9 and TRBJ2-1; D not resolved. With 0 bases removed from V and 6 bases from J, the gap between germline ends came to 3 bases. Germline loops: CDR1 SEHNR, CDR2 FQNEAQ (reference sequence). The CDR3 covers 12 residues. CDR3 in amino acids: CASSLAVNEQFF. The CDR3 nucleotides read TGTGCCAGCAGCTTAGCGGTCAATGAGCAGTTCTTC.

The gene calls are TRBV29-1 and TRBJ1-6; D is undetermined. Deletions cut 5 bases from V and 7 bases from J, with 12 bases between. This CDR3 region has 13 residues. Per the germline V gene, CDR1 is SQVTM and CDR2 is ANQGSEA. CDR3 sequence (DNA): TGCAGCGTTCAAACACAACCCAATTCACCCCTCCACTTT. Its translation is CSVQTQPNSPLHF.

This clone was observed a handful of times. The J gene is TRBJ2-1, the V gene TRBV9, with 7 bases matching TRBD1. After removal of 3 bases from V and 8 bases from J, the junction contained 8 bases not matched to a gene. Germline V gene lookup returns CDR1 SGDLS and CDR2 YYNGEE. CDR3 length: 14 residues. DNA for the CDR3: TGTGCCAGCAGCGACAGGGGCTTTACGGATGAGCAGTTCTTC. Protein: CASSDRGFTDEQFF.

This chain uses TRBV4-2 with TRBJ2-2; 7 bases fit TRBD2. The J segment lost 4 bases and the V segment lost 0 bases, leaving 8 bases of the junction unmatched. The CDR3 loop spans 17 amino acids. Germline V gene data show CDR1 as LGHNA and CDR2 as YNFKEQ. CDR3 sequence (DNA): TGTGCCAGCAGCCAAGAGTGGTTGGGGGGGGGCACCGGGGAGCTGTTTTTT. This encodes CASSQEWLGGGTGELFF.

The chain is built from TRBV11-1 and TRBJ2-7; the match to TRBD1 covers 10 bases. CDR1 and CDR2 (germline): SGHAT, FQDESV (reference sequence). With V trimmed by 4 bases and J by 1 base, 7 bases remained unmatched. The CDR3 covers 16 residues. The CDR3 sequence: CASSSTRTGGSYEQYF. CDR3 DNA: TGTGCCAGCAGCTCAACCCGGACAGGGGGGTCCTACGAGCAGTACTTC.

The chain couples TRBV10-1 to TRBJ2-7; TRBD2 matches at 7 bases. The CDR3 has 14 amino acids. V lost 4 bases and J lost 0; bases outside the gene matches: 3. Germline lookup yields CDR1 WNHNN and CDR2 SYGVQD (reference sequence). CDR3 amino acids: CASSAGGSSYEQYF. For the CDR3, the DNA is TGCGCCAGCAGTGCGGGGGGAAGCTCCTACGAGCAGTACTTC.

The chain is built from TRBV6-5 and TRBJ1-4, with TRBD1 identical over 7 bases. CDR1 is MNHEY and CDR2 is SVGAGI in the germline V gene. Trimming removed 5 bases from V and 8 bases from J; junction bases left unmatched: 5. The CDR3 runs to 13 residues. CDR3 in DNA: TGTGCCAGCAGTCGGGGACAGCCAGAAAAACTGTTTTTT. It encodes CASSRGQPEKLFF.

V is TRBV6-5 and J is TRBJ1-2, with 10 nucleotides matching TRBD1. V lost 4 bases to trimming and J lost 5 bases; unmatched junction nucleotides: 7. The V gene's germline CDR1 is MNHEY and CDR2 SVGAGI. The CDR3 has 15 residues. In DNA, the CDR3 is TGTGCCAGCAGTTCCGACAGGGGGCGCCGATATGGCTACACCTTC. Translation: CASSSDRGRRYGYTF.

This clone was seen more than once but under ten times. The chain uses TRBV28 and TRBJ2-7, with a weak D call TRBD1 (6 bases). Deletions cut 5 bases from V and 2 bases from J, with 16 bases between. Germline V gene sequence: CDR1 MDHEN, CDR2 SYDVKM. The CDR3 consists of 15 residues. CDR3 sequence (DNA): TGTGCCAGCAGTGGGGGTAGGACAGCAACCTACGAGCAGTACTTC. Translated, it gives CASSGGRTATYEQYF.

V is TRBV11-3 and J is TRBJ2-5; TRBD2 might be the D (5 bases). Per germline, CDR1 SGHNT and CDR2 YENEEA. With 5 bases removed from V and 4 bases from J, the gap between germline ends came to 11 bases. The CDR3 is 13 residues long. The CDR3 region is CASSLGGGETQYF. The CDR3 region has the DNA TGTGCCAGCAGCCTAGGCGGAGGAGAGACCCAGTACTTC.

The chain links TRBV5-1 to TRBJ1-6; D perhaps matches TRBD1 (6 bases). The CDR3 is 16 amino acids. The V and J ends lost 3 bases and 5 bases respectively, with 15 bases between them. In germline, CDR1 is SGHRS, CDR2 YFSETQ. CDR3 amino acids: CASSYGPDRNNSPLHF. In nucleotides, the CDR3 is TGCGCCAGCAGCTATGGCCCGGACAGAAATAATTCACCCCTCCACTTT.